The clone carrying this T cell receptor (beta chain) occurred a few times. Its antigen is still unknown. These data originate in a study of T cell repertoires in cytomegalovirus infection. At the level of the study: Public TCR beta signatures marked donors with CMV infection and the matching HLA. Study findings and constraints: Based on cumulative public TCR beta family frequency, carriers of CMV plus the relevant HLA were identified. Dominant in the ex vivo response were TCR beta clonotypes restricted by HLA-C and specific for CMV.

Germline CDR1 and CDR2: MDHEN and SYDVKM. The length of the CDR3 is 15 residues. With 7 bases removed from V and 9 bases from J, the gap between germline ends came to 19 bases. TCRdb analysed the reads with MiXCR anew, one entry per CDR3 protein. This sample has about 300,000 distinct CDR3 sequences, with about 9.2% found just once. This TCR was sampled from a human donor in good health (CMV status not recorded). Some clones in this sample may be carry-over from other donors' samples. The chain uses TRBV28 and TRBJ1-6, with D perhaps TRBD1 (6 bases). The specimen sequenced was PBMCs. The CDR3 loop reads CASTGGVIGGSPLHF. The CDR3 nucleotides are TGTGCCAGCACTGGGGGCGTTATCGGCGGTTCACCCCTCCACTTT.